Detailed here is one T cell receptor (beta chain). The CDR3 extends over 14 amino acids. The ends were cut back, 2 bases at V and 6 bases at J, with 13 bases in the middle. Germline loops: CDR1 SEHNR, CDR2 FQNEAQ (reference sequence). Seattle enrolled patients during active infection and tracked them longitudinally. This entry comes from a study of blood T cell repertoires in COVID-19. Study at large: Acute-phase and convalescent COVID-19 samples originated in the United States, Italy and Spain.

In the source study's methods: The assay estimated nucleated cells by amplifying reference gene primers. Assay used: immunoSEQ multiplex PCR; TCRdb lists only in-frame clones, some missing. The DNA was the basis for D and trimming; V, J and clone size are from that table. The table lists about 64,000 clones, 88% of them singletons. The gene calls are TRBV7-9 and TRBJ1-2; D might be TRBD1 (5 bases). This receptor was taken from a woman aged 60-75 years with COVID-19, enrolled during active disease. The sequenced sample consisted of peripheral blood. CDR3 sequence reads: CASSLRTTEDGYTF. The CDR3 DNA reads TGTGCCAGCAGCTTACGGACAACAGAGGATGGCTACACCTTC.